The sequence of this T cell receptor beta chain was determined in a study of neurological immune-mediated disorders. At least ten counts were recorded for this clonotype. Sorted libraries came from about 950,000 CD4+ or CD8+ T cells. TCRdb reprocessed the 5' RACE reads with MiXCR, giving one entry per CDR3 protein. The sample has fewer than 40,000 distinct CDR3 sequences, just over 4% seen once. The ends were cut back, 0 bases at V and 0 bases at J, with 12 bases in the middle. CDR1 and CDR2 from the germline V gene are GTSNPN and SVGIG (reference sequence). This CDR3 is built from 16 residues. The source is a woman in her thirties or forties in good health. The specimen was CD4+ T cells from blood. The chain carries TRBV30 and TRBJ1-3; the D is unclear. CDR3 DNA: TGTGCCTGGAGTGTACGGGGTGGAAGCTCTGGAAACACCATATATTTT. This translates into CAWSVRGGSSGNTIYF.